The clone carrying this TCR beta chain occurred a few times. This specimen belongs to a study of control samples from healthy donors and cancer patients. This CDR3 comprises 12 residues. Trimming shortened V by 8 bases and J by 3 bases, and 8 bases separated the two germline ends. Here immunoSEQ multiplex PCR was the method, and the copy in TCRdb shows in-frame clones only, minus some. The data hold 150,000 or so clones, with approximately 94% observed a single time. The sequence came from a man aged 35 to 55 in good health. This chain connects TRBV12-3 or TRBV12-4 to TRBJ1-5, with D tentatively TRBD1 (5 bases). What was sequenced was blood. This chain's CDR3 is CASFRDNQPQHF. CDR3 DNA sequence: TGTGCCAGCTTCAGGGACAATCAGCCCCAGCATTTT.